The 10 T cell receptor beta chains given below trace back to one sample, sequenced in a study of OX40 agonist ivuxolimab in advanced cancers. Libraries were prepared by immunoSEQ multiplex PCR; TCRdb keeps only in-frame clonotypes and omits some of them. Counted here are about 98,000 clones, 80% to 90% occurring once; the ten biggest clones make up 0.8% to 0.9%. The material was CD4+ or CD8+ T cells sorted from blood, obtained in a trial of the OX40 agonist ivuxolimab. The receptors shown here come from an adult with an advanced solid tumor such as melanoma, head and neck, liver or kidney cancer.

The rearrangement uses TRBV12-1 and TRBJ2-7; the table assigns TRBD2, which was not confirmed against the DNA. TRBV12-1 is a known pseudogene. The CDR3 is made up of 16 amino acids. CDR3 region: CASSFAAERGIYEQYF. CDR3 nucleotide sequence: TGTGCCAGCAGCTTTGCCGCGGAGCGGGGGATCTACGAGCAGTACTTC.

The CDR3 DNA reads TGTGCCAGCAGTGGGGGAGGGGGCAGGATTGAAGCTTTCTTT. It is translated as CASSGGGGRIEAFF. This chain links TRBV6-5 with TRBJ1-1, with 7 bases fitting TRBD1. CDR1 MNHEY and CDR2 SVGAGI come from the germline V gene. V dropped 5 bases and J dropped 7; count of bases not matched to a gene: 10. The length of the CDR3 is 14 residues.

V usage is TRBV13 and J usage is TRBJ2-4; D is perhaps TRBD1 or TRBD2 (5 bases each). V lost 5 bases to trimming and J lost 9 bases, with 14 bases between them. Germline CDR1 PRHDT, CDR2 FYEKMQ (reference sequence). The CDR3 runs 13 residues. DNA for the CDR3: TGTGCCAGCAGCCGAGGGGTGTTCGGCATTCAGTACTTC. This codes for CASSRGVFGIQYF.

J is TRBJ1-2 and V is TRBV6-4, with D maybe TRBD1 (6 bases). Germline V gene lookup returns CDR1 MRHNA and CDR2 SNTAGT. The CDR3 is 15 residues long. V lost 6 bases to trimming and J lost 6 bases, with 20 bases between them. For the CDR3, the DNA is TGTGCCAGCAGCCCCGGGACAAGCCGAACCGATGGCTACACCTTC. Residues: CASSPGTSRTDGYTF.

The chain combines TRBV7-2 with TRBJ1-2; D is uncertain. Germline V gene sequence: CDR1 SGHTA, CDR2 FQGNSA. There are 13 residues in the CDR3. Trimming left V 5 bases short and J 8 bases short, with 15 bases between. CDR3 DNA: TGTGCCAGCAGCCCCAGGACCCCAGTCGGCTACACCTTC. Protein product: CASSPRTPVGYTF.

This chain joins TRBV6-6 and TRBJ2-3; tentatively, D is TRBD1 (6 bases). Germline values: CDR1 MNHNY, CDR2 SVGAGI (reference sequence). V shed 0 bases and J shed 1 base, with 8 bases lying between them. CDR3 length: 15 amino acids. The CDR3 DNA reads TGTGCCAGCAGTTACTCGGGGGCAGGCACAGATACGCAGTATTTT. Its protein is CASSYSGAGTDTQYF.

This clone was observed a single time. V gene TRBV13 combines with J gene TRBJ2-2, with TRBD2 identical over 12 bases. V shed 4 bases and J 3 bases; nucleotides not matched to a gene: 12. There are 19 residues in the CDR3. The germline gives CDR1 PRHDT, CDR2 FYEKMQ (reference sequence). Written as DNA, the CDR3 is TGTGCCAGCAGCTCGAGACTAGCGGGAGCGCGGAGTTACACCGGGGAGCTGTTTTTT. Protein: CASSSRLAGARSYTGELFF.

V usage is TRBV7-2 and J usage is TRBJ1-2; 7 nucleotides agree with TRBD1. Germline V gene lookup returns CDR1 SGHTA and CDR2 FQGNSA. The CDR3 covers 15 residues. The trim removed 4 bases at V and 6 bases at J, leaving 11 bases unmatched. CDR3 region: CASSSHPTGTDGYTF. CDR3 bases: TGTGCCAGCAGCTCACACCCGACAGGGACGGATGGCTACACCTTC. The entire variable domain, with the rest obtained from reference TRBV7-2 and TRBJ1-2, is as follows: GAGVSQSPSNKVTEKGKDVELRCDPISGHTALYWYRQSLGQGLEFLIYFQGNSAPDKSGLPSDRFSAERTGGSVSTLTIQRTQQEDSAVYLCASSSHPTGTDGYTFGSGTRLTVV.

The DNA of the CDR3 is TGTGCCAGCAGCCCACACAGTGAAGCTTTCTTT. Amino acid sequence: CASSPHSEAFF. The V gene is TRBV7-2, the J gene TRBJ1-1; unclear D gene. The CDR3 length is 11 residues. Germline V gives CDR1 SGHTA, CDR2 FQGNSA. V gave up 5 bases and J gave up 7 bases, with 8 bases separating them.

A remark on this clone: The sample holds other DNA sequences that translate to the same CDR3. The V gene is TRBV7-8, the J gene TRBJ2-5; no firm D call. There are 13 residues in the CDR3. Germline V gene sequence: CDR1 SGHVS, CDR2 FQNEAQ. V lost 9 bases, J lost 5 bases, and 16 bases lay in between. CDR3 in DNA: TGTGCCAGTTCTCTGGGGTTAGGCGAGACCCAGTACTTC. Protein product: CASSLGLGETQYF.